One sample yielded the 15 T cell receptor beta chains listed below, sequenced in a study of identical twins' blood T cells. TCRdb independently ran MiXCR on the 5' RACE reads; one entry per CDR3 protein. Here the sample spans a few hundred thousand distinct CDR3 sequences, under 30% being singletons. Sequencing input: PBMCs. These receptors were obtained from a woman aged 18 to 55 in good health.

The chain carries TRBV29-1 and TRBJ2-7; D gene unclear. The CDR3 consists of 13 residues. The V and J ends lost 4 bases and 3 bases respectively, with 13 bases between them. CDR1 is SQVTM and CDR2 is ANQGSEA in the germline V gene. In DNA, the CDR3 is TGCAGCGTTGTAAGGGAAGGGAACTACGAGCAGTACTTC. It codes for CSVVREGNYEQYF.

This clonotype was observed a few times. The genes are TRBV5-1 and TRBJ2-3; D not certain. CDR1 and CDR2 from the germline V gene are SGHRS and YFSETQ. The CDR3 is 12 amino acids. With 4 bases removed from V and 4 bases from J, the gap between germline ends came to 7 bases. CDR3 sequence (DNA): TGCGCCAGCAGCCGGCCCCCAGATACGCAGTATTTT. Protein: CASSRPPDTQYF.

V usage is TRBV5-5 and J usage is TRBJ1-1, with 9 positions matching TRBD1. The CDR3 has 14 residues. Trimming removed 4 bases from V and 4 bases from J; junction bases left unmatched: 5. Germline CDR1 reads SGHKS; CDR2 reads YYEKEE (reference sequence). The DNA for the CDR3 is TGTGCCAGCAGCACTTCGACAGGGGGCACTGAAGCTTTCTTT. Translating it yields CASSTSTGGTEAFF.

This clonotype was seen repeatedly, ten times or more. V and J are TRBV5-1 and TRBJ2-1; 7 nucleotides agree with TRBD2. This CDR3 region has 13 residues. V was clipped by 7 bases and J by 1 base; unmatched bases: 2. Germline assignment: CDR1 SGHRS and CDR2 YFSETQ. Written as DNA, the CDR3 is TGCGCCAGCCTAGCGGAATCCTACAATGAGCAGTTCTTC. This sequence encodes CASLAESYNEQFF.

In its sample, this clonotype was seen many times. This sequence joins TRBV19 and TRBJ1-1; the D gene is possibly TRBD1 (6 bases). The CDR3 loop spans 15 amino acids. The V end was cut by 10 bases, the J end by 4 bases, with 22 bases between. Germline V lookup: CDR1 LNHDA, CDR2 SQIVND (reference sequence). The CDR3: CATSTVGAGGTEAFF. CDR3 coding DNA: TGTGCCACCTCCACCGTGGGGGCTGGGGGCACTGAAGCTTTCTTT.

The V and J genes are TRBV20-1 and TRBJ1-2; no firm D call. This CDR3 is built from 16 residues. Trimming took off 2 bases at V and 9 bases at J, with 25 bases between the two ends. Per germline, CDR1 DFQATT and CDR2 SNEGSKA (reference sequence). CDR3 nucleotides: TGCAGTGCTAGAAGGGAGCGCAGTCGGACCCCCTGTTGCTACACCTTC. This translates into CSARRERSRTPCCYTF.

This clonotype was seen only a few times. This rearrangement joins TRBV5-1 to TRBJ1-1; D not resolved. The V end was cut by 2 bases, the J end by 1 base, with 9 bases between. Germline V lookup: CDR1 SGHRS, CDR2 YFSETQ. The CDR3 totals 14 residues. This CDR3 is CASSFTPTNTEAFF. As DNA, the CDR3 is TGCGCCAGCAGCTTTACCCCGACGAACACTGAAGCTTTCTTT.

The gene calls are TRBV6-2 or TRBV6-3 and TRBJ1-1, with D hard to call. Germline lookup yields CDR1 MNHEY and CDR2 SVGEGT. CDR3 length: 13 amino acids. V lost 2 bases to trimming and J lost 1 base, with 5 bases between them. The CDR3, as DNA: TGTGCCAGCAGTTACGCAGAGAACACTGAAGCTTTCTTT. Translated, it gives CASSYAENTEAFF.

The chain combines TRBV6-4 with TRBJ1-2; D gene unclear. Per germline, CDR1 MRHNA and CDR2 SNTAGT. The V and J ends lost 9 bases and 4 bases respectively, with 15 bases between them. This CDR3 comprises 13 residues. The CDR3 reads CARKEGSSYGYTF. DNA of the CDR3: TGTGCCAGAAAAGAGGGATCTTCCTATGGCTACACCTTC.

The V call is TRBV5-1, the J call TRBJ1-1; D gene uncertain. Trimming removed 4 bases from V and 0 bases from J, with 13 bases in between. The V gene's germline CDR1 is SGHRS and CDR2 YFSETQ. This CDR3 has 15 residues. The CDR3 region is CASSVQTPMNTEAFF. The CDR3 DNA reads as TGCGCCAGCAGCGTGCAGACCCCCATGAACACTGAAGCTTTCTTT.

The genes are TRBV6-5 and TRBJ2-1; TRBD1 or TRBD2 may be the D gene (5 bases each). This CDR3 region has 15 residues. The V end lost 6 bases, the J end lost 8 bases, and 20 bases lay between the germline ends. Germline V lookup: CDR1 MNHEY, CDR2 SVGAGI. In DNA form, the CDR3 reads TGTGCCAGCAGCAACAGGCTCCGGACGGGGTATGAGCAGTTCTTC. Its protein is CASSNRLRTGYEQFF.

The V call is TRBV7-2, the J call TRBJ2-4; no firm D call. Between the trimmed V and J ends, which lost 1 base and 7 bases, there was a span of 11 bases. Germline assignment: CDR1 SGHTA and CDR2 FQGNSA. There are 14 residues in the CDR3. CDR3 bases: TGTGCCAGCAGCTTAGAATCTCGGGCTAACATTCAGTACTTC. Amino acids: CASSLESRANIQYF.

This clonotype was counted ten times or more. This chain uses TRBV19 with TRBJ2-3, with 8 bases fitting TRBD2. V gave up 9 bases and J gave up 6 bases; unmatched junction bases: 8. The V gene's germline CDR1 is LNHDA and CDR2 SQIVND (reference sequence). CDR3 length: 13 residues. CDR3 amino acids: CASGLAAVDTQYF. In nucleotides, the CDR3 is TGTGCCAGCGGACTAGCTGCTGTGGATACGCAGTATTTT.

The chain has TRBV18 and TRBJ2-7; TRBD2 might be the D (5 bases). In germline, CDR1 is KGHSH, CDR2 LQKENI. CDR3 size: 13 residues. V was clipped by 0 bases and J by 4 bases, with 7 bases between them. The CDR3 bases are TGTGCCAGCTCACCACCGTCGGGATACGAGCAGTACTTC. Encoded protein: CASSPPSGYEQYF.

The V call is TRBV6-2 or TRBV6-3, the J call TRBJ2-7; perhaps TRBD1 as D (6 bases). V dropped 2 bases and J dropped 0 bases, with 14 bases sitting between them. Germline CDR1 reads MNHEY; CDR2 reads SVGEGT. CDR3 length: 16 residues. CDR3 in amino acids: CASSYATGRSSYEQYF. The CDR3, as DNA: TGTGCCAGCAGTTACGCGACAGGACGATCCTCCTACGAGCAGTACTTC.